A selection of T cell receptor beta chains follows, all from one sample in a study of T cells after yellow fever vaccination. TCRdb used MiXCR to reprocess the 5' RACE reads, holding one entry per CDR3 protein. Of more than 300,000 distinct CDR3 sequences in the sample, 3.5% to 4.5% were seen once. This specimen consisted of PBMCs, obtained 15 days after the yellow fever booster vaccination. The receptor set was obtained from a man aged 18 to 30 who received the YFV17D yellow fever vaccine. Each CDR3 is given with its conserved first and last residue. The D gene is left open where the match is weak. The size field is filled for only some rows; it gives once, few, many or a size class.

>TRBJ1-1|few|TRBV29-1|-
TGCAGCGTTGTTATCCAGGGAAGGACTGAAGCTTTCTTT
CSVVIQGRTEAFF
>TRBJ1-1|many|TRBV15|-
TGTGCCACCAGCAGAGAAGGCACCCTAAAGGAGAAAGCTTTCTTT
CATSREGTLKEKAFF
>TRBJ1-6|few|TRBV7-9|-
TGTGCCAGCAGCCAGGGGTGGGGGGCGGACTCACCCCTCCACTTT
CASSQGWGADSPLHF
>TRBJ2-1|few|TRBV10-3|TRBD2
TGTGCCATCACTCAGGGAGCGGGGGATAAGCAGTTCTTC
CAITQGAGDKQFF
>TRBJ1-2|many|TRBV7-2|-
TGTGCCAGCAGCTATGGACGGTATGGCTACACCTTC
CASSYGRYGYTF
>TRBJ1-1|many|TRBV5-1|TRBD1
TGCGCCAGCAGCCTTACAGGGGTGGACACTGAAGCTTTCTTT
CASSLTGVDTEAFF
>TRBJ2-1|many|TRBV19|-
TGTGCCAGTAGTATCTGGGTGGGGCAACTCGCCTACAATGAGCAGTTCTTC
CASSIWVGQLAYNEQFF
>TRBJ2-1|many|TRBV7-9|-
TGTGCCAGCAGCTTAGCGACCAGTAAGGAATTCTTC
CASSLATSKEFF
>TRBJ2-7|many|TRBV13|-
TGTGCCAGCAGCTTAGAACGCCCGGGTGCTAGCTCCTACGAGCAGTACTTC
CASSLERPGASSYEQYF
>TRBJ2-3|-|TRBV6-2/TRBV6-3|-
TGTGCCAGCAGGTGGACATCCACAGATACGCAGTATTTT
CASRWTSTDTQYF
>TRBJ2-1|many|TRBV7-9|TRBD1
TGTGCCAGCAGGCAAACAGGGGATGAGCAGTTCTTC
CASRQTGDEQFF
>TRBJ1-5|few|TRBV5-6|-
TGTGCCAGCAGTCATCAGTCGTGGTCTAGCAATCAGCCCCAGCATTTT
CASSHQSWSSNQPQHF
>TRBJ1-1|few|TRBV11-2|TRBD1
TGTGCCAGCAGCTTAGTACAGGGGGCTGAAGCTTTCTTT
CASSLVQGAEAFF
>TRBJ2-4|few|TRBV4-1|-
TGCGCCAGCAGCCACCCGGGGACGGAAATTCAGTACTTC
CASSHPGTEIQYF
>TRBJ2-5|few|TRBV7-9|-
TGTGCCAGCAGTCCAGCCCCCCGGAGAAAAGAGACCCAGTACTTC
CASSPAPRRKETQYF
>TRBJ2-5|few|TRBV12-3/TRBV12-4|-
TGTGCCAGCAGTCAACTTTTCCAGGATCGGGAGACCCAGTACTTC
CASSQLFQDRETQYF
>TRBJ1-3|few|TRBV7-2|-
TGTGCCAGCAGCTTAGCAGGGATCTCTGGAAACACCATATATTTT
CASSLAGISGNTIYF
>TRBJ2-7|few|TRBV6-6|-
TGTGCCAGCAGCCGACTTCTCTCCTACGAGCAGTACTTC
CASSRLLSYEQYF
>TRBJ2-3|many|TRBV12-3/TRBV12-4|-
TGTGCCAGCAGTTTATCCGGGTCAGATACGCAGTATTTT
CASSLSGSDTQYF
>TRBJ1-6|many|TRBV12-3/TRBV12-4|-
TGTGCCAGCAGTCGAAGTGGGGATTCACCCCTCCACTTT
CASSRSGDSPLHF
>TRBJ2-2|many|TRBV5-1|-
TGCGCCAGCAGCTTAGGAGGGGTGCGTGACGGGGAGCTGTTTTTT
CASSLGGVRDGELFF
>TRBJ1-3|-|TRBV6-6|-
TGTGCCAGCAGCCCGTACCAGACACAGGCCTCTGGAAACACCATATATTTT
CASSPYQTQASGNTIYF
>TRBJ1-5|many|TRBV20-1|-
TGCAGTGCTAGAGTCGACGGCAATAGCAATCAGCCCCAGCATTTT
CSARVDGNSNQPQHF
>TRBJ1-3|many|TRBV6-5|-
TGTGCCAGCAGTTCGGGGGCCGCGACCTCTGGAAACACCATATATTTT
CASSSGAATSGNTIYF
>TRBJ1-1|few|TRBV7-8|-
TGTGCCAGCAGCTTTGGTGGGATACCGGGGGCTTTCTTT
CASSFGGIPGAFF
>TRBJ2-1|many|TRBV10-3|-
TGTGCCATTAGCGCCGGAGGATCTAATGAGCAGTTCTTC
CAISAGGSNEQFF
>TRBJ1-3|many|TRBV4-3|-
TGCGCCAGCAGCCAAGATCTCCCGGCGGGTGCCACCATATATTTT
CASSQDLPAGATIYF
>TRBJ2-5|-|TRBV7-2|TRBD2
TGTGCCAGCAGCTTAAGAATTCCGGGACTAGCGGGGGGGCTTTGGTCAGAGACCCAGTACTTC
CASSLRIPGLAGGLWSETQYF
>TRBJ2-5|few|TRBV5-4|-
TGTGCCAGCAGCTTGAAGCACAGGGAAGAGACCCAGTACTTC
CASSLKHREETQYF
>TRBJ2-2|-|TRBV12-3/TRBV12-4|-
TGTGCCAGCAATCCCGCCGAGGGGGGGAACACCGGGGAGCTGTTTTTT
CASNPAEGGNTGELFF
>TRBJ2-3|few|TRBV11-2|-
TGTGCCAGCAGCCGCGGGGCAGGGCTGACAGATACGCAGTATTTT
CASSRGAGLTDTQYF
>TRBJ1-6|many|TRBV20-1|-
TGCAGTGCTAGGTCCCAGGCTTTTACTTCACCCCTCCACTTT
CSARSQAFTSPLHF
>TRBJ1-1|few|TRBV4-1|-
TGCGCCAGCAGCCAAGTCGGAGGGTATACGGACACTGAAGCTTTCTTT
CASSQVGGYTDTEAFF
>TRBJ2-2|few|TRBV28|-
TGTGCCAGCAGGAGGACGCCCAACACCGGGGAGCTGTTTTTT
CASRRTPNTGELFF
>TRBJ1-6|many|TRBV7-9|-
TGTGCCAGCAGCTTGGACGGAAATTCACCCCTCCACTTT
CASSLDGNSPLHF
>TRBJ1-2|few|TRBV7-9|-
TGTGCCAGCAGCTTAGCTGGTGGGAATTATGGCTACACCTTC
CASSLAGGNYGYTF
>TRBJ2-3|-|TRBV3-1|-
TGTGCCAGCAGCCCGGACGGGACAAGTACAGATACGCAGTATTTT
CASSPDGTSTDTQYF
>TRBJ1-2|few|TRBV5-1|TRBD1
TGCGCCAGCAGCTTGGGGGGACAGAACTATGGCTACACCTTC
CASSLGGQNYGYTF
>TRBJ2-5|many|TRBV5-1|TRBD1
TGCGCCAGCAGGGGATTGGGACAGCACCAAGAGACCCAGTACTTC
CASRGLGQHQETQYF
>TRBJ2-3|-|TRBV11-2|-
TGTGCCAGCAGCTTCAGACCCGGGGCCTTCGATACGCAGTATTTT
CASSFRPGAFDTQYF
>TRBJ1-1|few|TRBV11-2|TRBD1
TGTGCCAGCAGGCCATCCCAGGGGGCTAGGGACACTGAAGCTTTCTTT
CASRPSQGARDTEAFF
>TRBJ2-1|many|TRBV29-1|-
TGCAGTGACCGGATCCATTCCTACAATGAGCAGTTCTTC
CSDRIHSYNEQFF
>TRBJ1-2|few|TRBV7-9|TRBD1
TGTGCCAGCAGCCTACAGGGGCTAACCTATGGCTACACCTTC
CASSLQGLTYGYTF
>TRBJ2-1|-|TRBV6-6|TRBD2
TGTGCCAGTTCCTCTAGCGGGGGGCCTCATGAGCAGTTCTTC
CASSSSGGPHEQFF
>TRBJ1-2|many|TRBV7-2|-
TGTGCCAGCAGCTTTAGGGGCAGGGTTGGCTATGGCTACACCTTC
CASSFRGRVGYGYTF
>TRBJ1-1|-|TRBV18|-
TGTGCCAGCCGAACCAGGGTAGAGGATTTAGGCGAAGCTTTCTTT
CASRTRVEDLGEAFF
>TRBJ1-2|few|TRBV11-2|-
TGTGCCAGCAGCTTAGAATCCGGGGTCGGCTATGGCTACACCTTC
CASSLESGVGYGYTF
>TRBJ1-4|many|TRBV4-1|-
TGCGCCAGCAGCCAACGCGTTGGGACAACTAATGAAAAACTGTTTTTT
CASSQRVGTTNEKLFF
>TRBJ1-1|-|TRBV5-1|-
TGCGCCAGCAGCTTGGCCACGGGATTCGGAGTCACTGAAGCTTTCTTT
CASSLATGFGVTEAFF
>TRBJ1-5|many|TRBV18|-
TGTGCCAGCTCACCTAAAGTTGGGGCCGGGCAGCCCCAGCATTTT
CASSPKVGAGQPQHF
>TRBJ2-1|few|TRBV2|TRBD2
TGTGCCAGCACCCGACGGCGGGGGAATGAGCAGTTCTTC
CASTRRRGNEQFF
>TRBJ1-6|few|TRBV6-5|-
TGTGCCAGCCGTCAGCCGAATTCACCCCTCCACTTT
CASRQPNSPLHF